The T cell receptor (beta chain) under discussion was sequenced for a study of blood T cell repertoires in COVID-19. Background on the study: T cells, B-cell-depleted T cells, or PBMCs supplied cDNA or gDNA.

Germline trimming cut 5 bases from V and 3 bases from J; bases unmatched to any gene: 8. Germline V gene data show CDR1 as SNHLY and CDR2 as FYNNEI. The CDR3 is 15 residues long. Assay used: immunoSEQ multiplex PCR; TCRdb lists only in-frame clones, some missing. This sample has fewer than 250,000 clones; 92% occur once, and the top ten carry under 1.5%. Sequenced material: peripheral blood. This receptor was obtained from a young man with acute or convalescent COVID-19. The chain links TRBV2 to TRBJ2-7; 9 bases are shared with TRBD1. The chain's CDR3 is CASSYTRDRDYEQYF. The CDR3 nucleotides are TGTGCCAGCAGTTATACCCGGGACAGGGACTACGAGCAGTACTTC.